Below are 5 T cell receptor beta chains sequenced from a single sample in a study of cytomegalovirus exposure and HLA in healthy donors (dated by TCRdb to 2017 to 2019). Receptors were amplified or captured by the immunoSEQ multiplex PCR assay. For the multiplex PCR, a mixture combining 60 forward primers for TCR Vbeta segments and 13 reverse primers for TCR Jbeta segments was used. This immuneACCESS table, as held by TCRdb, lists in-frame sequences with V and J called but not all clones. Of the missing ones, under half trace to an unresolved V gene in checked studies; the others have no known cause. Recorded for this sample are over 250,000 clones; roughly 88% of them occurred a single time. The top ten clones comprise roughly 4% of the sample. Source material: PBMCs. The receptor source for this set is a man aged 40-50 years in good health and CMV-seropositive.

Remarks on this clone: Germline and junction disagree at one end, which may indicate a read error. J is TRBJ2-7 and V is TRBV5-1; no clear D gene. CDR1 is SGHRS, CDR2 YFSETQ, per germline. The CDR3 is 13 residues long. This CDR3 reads CASSLGELPGEDF. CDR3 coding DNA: TGCGCCAGCAGCTTGGGAGAACTCCCTGGCGAGGACTTC.

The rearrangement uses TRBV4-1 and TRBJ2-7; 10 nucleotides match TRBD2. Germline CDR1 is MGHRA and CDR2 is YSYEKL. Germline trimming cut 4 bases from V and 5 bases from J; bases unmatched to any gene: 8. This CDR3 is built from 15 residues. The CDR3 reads CASSLSPSGSNEQYF. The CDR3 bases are TGCGCCAGCAGCCTTTCCCCTAGCGGGAGCAACGAGCAGTACTTC.

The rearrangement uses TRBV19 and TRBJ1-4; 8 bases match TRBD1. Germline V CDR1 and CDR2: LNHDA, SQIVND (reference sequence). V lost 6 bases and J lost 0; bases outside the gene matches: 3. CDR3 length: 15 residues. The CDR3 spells CASSWTGTTNEKLFF. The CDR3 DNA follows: TGTGCCAGTAGCTGGACAGGGACAACTAATGAAAAACTGTTTTTT.

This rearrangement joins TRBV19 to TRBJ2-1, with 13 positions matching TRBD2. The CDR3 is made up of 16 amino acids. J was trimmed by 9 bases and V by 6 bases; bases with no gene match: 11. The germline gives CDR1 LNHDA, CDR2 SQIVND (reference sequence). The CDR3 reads CASRLQGTSGTLEQFF. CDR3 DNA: TGTGCCAGTAGGCTACAGGGGACTAGCGGGACTCTTGAGCAGTTCTTC.

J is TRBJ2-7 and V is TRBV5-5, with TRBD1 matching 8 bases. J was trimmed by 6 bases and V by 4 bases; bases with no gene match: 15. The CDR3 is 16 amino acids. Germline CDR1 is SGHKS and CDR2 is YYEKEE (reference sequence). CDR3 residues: CASSQGFRGQVGEQYF. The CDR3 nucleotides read TGTGCCAGCAGCCAGGGGTTTAGGGGACAGGTGGGCGAGCAGTACTTC. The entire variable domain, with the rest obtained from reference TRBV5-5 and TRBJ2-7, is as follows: DAGVTQSPTHLIKTRGQQVTLRCSPISGHKSVSWYQQVLGQGPQFIFQYYEKEERGRGNFPDRFSARQFPNYSSELNVNALLLGDSALYLCASSQGFRGQVGEQYFGPGTRLTVT.